Shown below are 32 T cell receptor beta chains from a single sample sequenced in a study of T cells in Graves' hyperthyroidism and ophthalmopathy. RNA transcripts yielded amplified TCR beta CDR3 regions. First-round RT-PCR of the TCR CDR3 relied on the HTBI primer set. TCRdb analysed the multiplex PCR reads with MiXCR anew, one entry per CDR3 protein. The sample records some 210,000 distinct CDR3 sequences, 15% to 20% being singletons. The sequencing sample was made of blood. These receptors were obtained from a man aged 50 to 60 with Graves' hyperthyroidism.

This clonotype was seen at least ten times. The chain has TRBV18 and TRBJ2-2, with TRBD1 as a possible D gene (5 bases). V dropped 2 bases and J dropped 4 bases, with 11 bases sitting between them. This CDR3 is 15 amino acids long. Germline V gives CDR1 KGHSH, CDR2 LQKENI. The CDR3 coding sequence is TGTGCCAGCTCACCAACATCCCAGGGCACCGGGGAGCTGTTTTTT. Its protein is CASSPTSQGTGELFF.

Ten or more counts support this clonotype. The chain has TRBV18 and TRBJ2-7; 8 bases agree with TRBD1. Per germline, CDR1 KGHSH and CDR2 LQKENI. The length of the CDR3 is 14 residues. V lost 6 bases and J lost 5; bases outside the gene matches: 9. CDR3 sequence: CASSPGTGYHEQYF. The DNA of the CDR3 is TGTGCCAGCTCGCCCGGGACAGGATATCACGAGCAGTACTTC.

The CDR3 bases are TGTGCCAGCAGCTACGCCGACAGGGAGGCCTATGGCTACACCTTC. Its translation: CASSYADREAYGYTF. The rearrangement uses TRBV7-9 and TRBJ1-2; 7 nucleotides line up with TRBD1. The V gene's germline CDR1 is SEHNR and CDR2 FQNEAQ (reference sequence). The CDR3 is 15 amino acids. V was clipped by 4 bases and J by 4 bases; unmatched bases: 9.

A few counts support this clonotype. This chain links TRBV28 with TRBJ2-1; D is possibly TRBD2 (6 bases). Trimming shortened V by 8 bases and J by 6 bases, and 20 bases separated the two germline ends. This CDR3 is 15 amino acids long. From germline, CDR1 is MDHEN and CDR2 SYDVKM. The CDR3 DNA reads as TGTGCCAGCCTACCCCCCGGAGGGCCGGTCAATGAGCAGTTCTTC. This gives the protein CASLPPGGPVNEQFF.

V gene TRBV5-1 combines with J gene TRBJ2-3; no reliable D call. Between the trimmed V and J ends, which lost 5 bases and 2 bases, there was a span of 15 bases. CDR1 is SGHRS and CDR2 is YFSETQ in the germline V gene. The CDR3 runs to 15 residues. CDR3 loop: CASRRAPGNTDTQYF. The DNA for the CDR3 is TGCGCCAGCAGACGCGCACCGGGCAACACAGATACGCAGTATTTT.

The rearrangement uses TRBV4-1 and TRBJ2-2; weak D call: TRBD2 (6 bases). V was clipped by 1 base and J by 5 bases, with 14 bases between them. CDR1 MGHRA and CDR2 YSYEKL come from the germline V gene. The CDR3 length is 16 residues. CDR3 DNA: TGCGCCAGCAGCCAAGTTTCTGCCGGGACTACCGGGGAGCTGTTTTTT. It yields the protein CASSQVSAGTTGELFF.

This clonotype was recorded many times. The genes are TRBV20-1 and TRBJ2-3; TRBD2 aligns across 8 bases. CDR3 length: 14 residues. V lost 3 bases to trimming and J lost 7 bases; unmatched junction nucleotides: 9. Germline V gene lookup returns CDR1 DFQATT and CDR2 SNEGSKA (reference sequence). CDR3 region: CSASLPGGWNTQYF. CDR3 in DNA: TGCAGTGCTAGCTTGCCGGGAGGGTGGAATACGCAGTATTTT.

This clonotype was picked up many times. The chain carries TRBV5-1 and TRBJ1-1, with 11 bases aligning to TRBD1. The CDR3 has 14 amino acids. V shed 2 bases and J 6 bases; nucleotides not matched to a gene: 3. Germline V gene sequence: CDR1 SGHRS, CDR2 YFSETQ. CDR3 amino acids: CASSFAGQGAEAFF. The CDR3 DNA follows: TGCGCCAGCAGCTTTGCGGGACAGGGGGCTGAAGCTTTCTTT.

This clonotype was found many times. The rearrangement joins TRBV11-3 to TRBJ2-1; D may be TRBD1 (6 bases). CDR1 and CDR2 from the germline V gene are SGHNT and YENEEA. With 5 bases removed from V and 10 bases from J, the gap between germline ends came to 18 bases. The CDR3 sequence is 14 residues long. The CDR3, as DNA: TGTGCCAGCAGCCCCCGGACTGGGGGCAAGGAGCAGTTCTTC. Translated, it gives CASSPRTGGKEQFF.

In its sample, this clonotype was seen many times. The chain is built from TRBV5-1 and TRBJ1-1, with 9 bases aligning to TRBD1. Germline V lookup: CDR1 SGHRS, CDR2 YFSETQ. This CDR3 has 15 amino acids. V lost 5 bases, J lost 1 base, and 6 bases stayed unmatched. DNA for the CDR3: TGCGCCAGCAGTTTGATGGGACAGGGGAACACTGAAGCTTTCTTT. Protein product: CASSLMGQGNTEAFF.

This clonotype was recorded at least ten times. This chain uses TRBV18 with TRBJ2-7; no clear D. Germline V CDR1 and CDR2: KGHSH, LQKENI. Trimming removed 3 bases at V and 4 bases at J, with 10 bases between. The CDR3 contains 13 residues. The CDR3 loop reads CASSPTPLYEQYF. The CDR3, as DNA: TGTGCCAGCTCACCCACACCCCTATACGAGCAGTACTTC.

This clonotype was counted ten times or more. V usage is TRBV5-1 and J usage is TRBJ2-3; 10 positions agree with TRBD2. Germline CDR1 is SGHRS and CDR2 is YFSETQ. CDR3 length: 15 amino acids. Trimming cost V 5 bases and J 1 base; bases outside gene matches: 4. The CDR3 DNA reads TGCGCCAGCAGTACTAGCGGGGATGGCACAGATACGCAGTATTTT. Protein product: CASSTSGDGTDTQYF.

This clonotype occurred many times. V gene TRBV11-3 combines with J gene TRBJ2-1; the D gene is possibly TRBD2 (6 bases). Trimming removed 3 bases from V and 2 bases from J, with 14 bases in between. The CDR3 sequence is 16 residues long. The germline V gene has CDR1 SGHNT and CDR2 YENEEA. In DNA, the CDR3 is TGTGCCAGCAGCTTGGGACTGAGACGGGCCTACAATGAGCAGTTCTTC. Its translation: CASSLGLRRAYNEQFF.

This clonotype appeared many times. The J gene is TRBJ1-4, the V gene TRBV7-3; D call uncertain. The V end was cut by 3 bases, the J end by 3 bases, with 11 bases between. Per the germline V gene, CDR1 is SGHTA and CDR2 is FQGTGA. This CDR3 has 15 residues. CDR3 sequence (DNA): TGTGCCAGCAGCTTGTCGGGTTTTGCTAATGAAAAACTGTTTTTT. Protein: CASSLSGFANEKLFF. The full variable domain, rest sourced from reference TRBV7-3 and TRBJ1-4, is GAGVSQTPSNKVTEKGKYVELRCDPISGHTALYWYRQSLGQGPEFLIYFQGTGAADDSGLPNDRFFAVRPEGSVSTLKIQRTERGDSAVYLCASSLSGFANEKLFFGSGTQLSVL.

This clonotype was recorded a few times. V gene TRBV2 combines with J gene TRBJ2-3; 10 nucleotides align to TRBD2. Germline CDR1 is SNHLY and CDR2 is FYNNEI. V lost 3 bases and J lost 5; bases outside the gene matches: 5. The CDR3 consists of 15 residues. The CDR3 region is CASSDQREGRDTQYF. As DNA, the CDR3 is TGTGCCAGCAGTGACCAGCGGGAGGGCCGAGATACGCAGTATTTT.

The chain joins TRBV5-1 to TRBJ1-1, with D perhaps TRBD1 (5 bases). Germline CDR1 reads SGHRS; CDR2 reads YFSETQ. Trimming removed 4 bases at V and 1 base at J, with 11 bases between. The CDR3 has 14 amino acids. The CDR3 is CASSPVGGNTEAFF. The CDR3 coding sequence is TGCGCCAGCAGCCCTGTCGGGGGGAACACTGAAGCTTTCTTT.

In its sample, this clonotype was seen many times. The chain is built from TRBV11-3 and TRBJ2-1; 10 bases fit TRBD2. The germline V gene has CDR1 SGHNT and CDR2 YENEEA. The CDR3 loop spans 15 amino acids. The ends lost 1 base at V and 10 bases at J; junction bases unmatched: 7. This CDR3 reads CASSLGLAGDGEQFF. The CDR3, as DNA: TGTGCCAGCAGCTTAGGTCTAGCGGGAGACGGCGAGCAGTTCTTC.

This clonotype was seen many times. The chain links TRBV6-2 or TRBV6-3 to TRBJ1-1; a possible D gene is TRBD1 (5 bases). Trimming pared 2 bases from V and 12 bases from J, leaving 19 bases between. The CDR3 consists of 14 residues. Germline-derived CDR1 and CDR2 are MNHEY and SVGEGT. The CDR3 reads CASSYDQGFEESFF. CDR3 sequence (DNA): TGTGCCAGCAGTTACGATCAGGGATTCGAAGAATCTTTCTTT.

This clonotype showed up many times. This sequence joins TRBV5-1 and TRBJ1-3, with a possible D match to TRBD1 (6 bases). Germline CDR1 reads SGHRS; CDR2 reads YFSETQ. The V gene lost 4 bases and the J gene lost 5 bases, with 16 bases spanning the gap. This CDR3 has 15 amino acids. The DNA of the CDR3 is TGCGCCAGCAGCCCTCTCTTCGGACAGCGAAACACCATATATTTT. Its protein product is CASSPLFGQRNTIYF.

This clonotype came up a few times. This may be a read error, as it is one base from a much larger clone. The genes are TRBV6-1 and TRBJ2-3; a weak D match, TRBD1 (6 bases). The V gene's germline CDR1 is MNHNS and CDR2 SASEGT. This CDR3 has 12 residues. This CDR3 reads CASSPRGDAQYF. The CDR3 coding sequence is TGTGCCAGCAGTCCCAGGGGAGATGCGCAGTATTTT.

The chain links TRBV5-4 to TRBJ2-2, with TRBD1 as a possible D gene (5 bases). CDR3 size: 13 residues. V was pared by 2 bases and J by 5 bases, with 7 bases between. Germline values: CDR1 SGHNT, CDR2 YYREEE (reference sequence). The chain's CDR3 is CASSFPGTGELFF. The DNA of the CDR3 is TGTGCCAGCAGCTTTCCAGGGACCGGGGAGCTGTTTTTT.

This clonotype was detected ten times or more. This CDR3 is CASSSGDGSADTQYF. In nucleotides, the CDR3 is TGTGCCAGCAGCTCCGGTGACGGGAGTGCAGATACGCAGTATTTT. The chain uses TRBV7-9 and TRBJ2-3; D might be TRBD2 (6 bases). Trimming shortened V by 4 bases and J by 4 bases, and 15 bases separated the two germline ends. CDR1 and CDR2 from the germline V gene are SEHNR and FQNEAQ (reference sequence). This CDR3 region has 15 residues.

The chain is built from TRBV10-3 and TRBJ2-7, with TRBD1 identical over 10 bases. Germline-derived CDR1 and CDR2 are ENHRY and SYGVKD. The trim removed 5 bases at V and 7 bases at J, leaving 5 bases unmatched. This CDR3 spans 13 amino acids. CDR3 coding DNA: TGTGCCATCAGTTCCGGGACAGGGGCTGAGCAGTACTTC. Translation: CAISSGTGAEQYF.

This clonotype was recorded at least ten times. The V gene is TRBV5-5, the J gene TRBJ2-5; D is perhaps TRBD2 (6 bases). CDR3 length equals 15 residues. Germline CDR1 and CDR2: SGHKS and YYEKEE (reference sequence). V lost 6 bases and J 2 bases, leaving 17 bases between the germline ends. CDR3 sequence: CASKPGTALQETQYF. CDR3 nucleotides: TGTGCCAGCAAACCCGGGACTGCCCTTCAAGAGACCCAGTACTTC.

This clonotype was counted at least ten times. V and J are TRBV2 and TRBJ2-7, with D tentatively TRBD2 (6 bases). The V end was cut by 6 bases, the J end by 1 base, with 16 bases between. The CDR3 length is 15 residues. The V gene's germline CDR1 is SNHLY and CDR2 FYNNEI. DNA of the CDR3: TGTGCCAGCAGCGCCCTCGGGAGAGGATCCTACGAGCAGTACTTC. It codes for CASSALGRGSYEQYF. Combining the CDR3 with reference TRBV2 and TRBJ2-7 gives the whole variable domain EPEVTQTPSHQVTQMGQEVILRCVPISNHLYFYWYRQILGQKVEFLVSFYNNEISEKSEIFDDQFSVERPDGSNFTLKIRSTKLEDSAMYFCASSALGRGSYEQYFGPGTRLTVT.

The sample holds many counts of this clonotype. The rearrangement joins TRBV6-1 to TRBJ2-3; D ambiguous. This CDR3 is 14 amino acids long. V lost 2 bases, J lost 4 bases, and 10 bases lay in between. Germline-derived CDR1 and CDR2 are MNHNS and SASEGT. The CDR3 reads CASSEWPGPDTQYF. The CDR3, as DNA: TGTGCCAGCAGTGAATGGCCGGGTCCAGATACGCAGTATTTT.

This chain joins TRBV6-4 and TRBJ2-1, with 12 bases identical to TRBD2. The CDR3 sequence is 16 residues long. Per germline, CDR1 MRHNA and CDR2 SNTAGT. J gave up 8 bases and V 3 bases, and 8 bases lay outside the gene matches. This CDR3 is CASSELAGGPPDEQFF. CDR3 coding DNA: TGTGCCAGCAGTGAGCTAGCGGGAGGGCCGCCGGATGAGCAGTTCTTC.

A word on this clonotype: One junction end does not reproduce the germline sequence, and a read error may be involved. This chain connects TRBV29-1 to TRBJ2-5; TRBD2 matches 13 bases. This CDR3 is 18 amino acids long. CDR1 and CDR2 (germline): SQVTM, ANQGSEA. This chain's CDR3 is CSVEDRGLAGTDQEAQYF. The CDR3 bases are TGCAGCGTTGAAGATCGGGGACTAGCGGGAACAGACCAAGAGGCCCAGTACTTC.

Worth noting for this clonotype: This may be a read error: a much more frequent sequence differs by one nucleotide. The chain combines TRBV7-9 with TRBJ2-3, with 9 bases identical to TRBD2. J gave up 6 bases and V 5 bases, and 9 bases lay outside the gene matches. Germline V lookup: CDR1 SEHNR, CDR2 FQNEAQ (reference sequence). The CDR3 sequence is 15 residues long. CDR3 sequence: CASSLASSGIDTQYF. The CDR3 DNA follows: TGTGCCAGCAGCCTTGCTTCTAGCGGGATCGATACGCAGTATTTT.

This clonotype was detected ten times or more. The chain uses TRBV6-1 and TRBJ1-2; D not resolved. Germline assignment: CDR1 MNHNS and CDR2 SASEGT. V was trimmed by 6 bases and J by 4 bases, leaving 6 bases between them. The CDR3 is made up of 11 amino acids. The CDR3 here is CASRSSYGYTF. CDR3 coding DNA: TGTGCCAGCAGATCCAGCTATGGCTACACCTTC.

This clonotype was detected ten times or more. This chain links TRBV5-1 with TRBJ1-1; 10 nucleotides line up with TRBD1. The CDR3 spans 14 residues. CDR1 is SGHRS, CDR2 YFSETQ, per germline. Trimming at V came to 1 base and at J to 10 bases, leaving 7 bases not matched to a gene. The CDR3 is CASSLSGTGEGAFF. CDR3 nucleotides: TGCGCCAGCAGCTTGTCCGGGACAGGGGAGGGAGCTTTCTTT.

The chain uses TRBV7-2 and TRBJ2-5; 14 nucleotides align to TRBD2. The CDR3 is made up of 15 amino acids. The J segment lost 3 bases and the V segment lost 4 bases, leaving 1 base of the junction unmatched. Germline lookup yields CDR1 SGHTA and CDR2 FQGNSA. The CDR3 is CASSWGLAGEETQYF. In DNA form, the CDR3 reads TGTGCCAGCAGCTGGGGACTAGCGGGGGAAGAGACCCAGTACTTC.